This is a list of T cell receptor beta chains from one sample in a study of blood T cell repertoires in COVID-19. Profiled with immunoSEQ multiplex PCR; TCRdb holds only in-frame clones, not every one. The sample consists of almost 90,000 clones, 80% to 90% of them appearing once. The specimen was peripheral blood. These receptors all stem from a man at least 80 years old with acute or convalescent COVID-19. Each CDR3 is given with its conserved first and last residue. A D gene is named only where the DNA matches it firmly. Clone size is stated in some rows and not others, as once, few, many or a class when expanded.

DNA | CDR3 | V | size | D | J
TGTGCCAGCTGCCTTACCCCACTCACCCAGCATTTT | CASCLTPLTQHF | TRBV2 | NA | NA | TRBJ1-5
TGCGCCAGCAGTCCGCCGCAGGCGAACACCGGGGAGCTGTTTTTT | CASSPPQANTGELFF | TRBV23-1 | once | NA | TRBJ2-2
TGTGCCAGCAGACCAACTACCTTGAACACCGGGGAGCTGTTTTTT | CASRPTTLNTGELFF | TRBV7-2 | NA | NA | TRBJ2-2
TGTGCCAGCAGTTACCTGCAGGGCCCTAATCAGCCCCAGCATTTT | CASSYLQGPNQPQHF | TRBV6-2/TRBV6-3 | NA | NA | TRBJ1-5
TGTGCCAGCAGCTTCACCGCCGGGACAGGGATCTCGAATGGCTACACCTTC | CASSFTAGTGISNGYTF | TRBV7-2 | NA | TRBD1 | TRBJ1-2
TGTGCCAGCAGCTCCCTCTTAGCGGGGGATACAAGAGAGACCCAGTACTTC | CASSSLLAGDTRETQYF | TRBV5-5 | once | TRBD2 | TRBJ2-5
TGTGCCAGCAGCTTAACTAGCGGGGCCGCCTACGAGCAGTACTTC | CASSLTSGAAYEQYF | TRBV11-3 | NA | TRBD2 | TRBJ2-7
TGTGCCAGCTCACCGGCACAGGGGGCCTACGAGCAGTACTTC | CASSPAQGAYEQYF | TRBV18 | once | TRBD1 | TRBJ2-7
TGTGCCAGCAGCTTGAAGGGGAGCACAGATACGCAGTATTTT | CASSLKGSTDTQYF | TRBV5-4 | NA | NA | TRBJ2-3
TGCGCCAGCACTCTTGGGAGGGAGTCAGATACGCAGTATTTT | CASTLGRESDTQYF | TRBV5-1 | NA | TRBD2 | TRBJ2-3
TGTGCCAGCAGCGACCGCGGGACAGGGGCACGCTACACCTTC | CASSDRGTGARYTF | TRBV5-6 | NA | TRBD1 | TRBJ1-2
TGTGCCAGCAGTCCATCTGACAACAGTGGGACTGAAGCTTTCTTT | CASSPSDNSGTEAFF | TRBV28 | few | NA | TRBJ1-1
TGTGCCAGCAGTCGGTCCGGGACAGGGTACAATCAGCCCCAGCATTTT | CASSRSGTGYNQPQHF | TRBV6-2/TRBV6-3 | NA | TRBD1 | TRBJ1-5
TGTGCCAGTAGGTCGGTCGTTGCTAACTATGGCTACACCTTC | CASRSVVANYGYTF | TRBV19 | NA | NA | TRBJ1-2
TGTGCCAGCTGGTCGGGAACGAACACCGGGGAGCTGTTTTTT | CASWSGTNTGELFF | TRBV6-6 | NA | NA | TRBJ2-2
TGTGCCAGCACCTTCGGAGGGACAGGGGTTCGTCAGCCCCAGCATTTT | CASTFGGTGVRQPQHF | TRBV7-2 | NA | TRBD1 | TRBJ1-5
TGTGCCAGCAGTTCCCACGCAGGGCAGCCCCAGCATTTT | CASSSHAGQPQHF | TRBV28 | NA | NA | TRBJ1-5
TGTGCCAGCAGCGCGGGGGGGCTTGGGGCCTACGAGCAGTACTTC | CASSAGGLGAYEQYF | TRBV6-5 | NA | TRBD2 | TRBJ2-7
TGTGCCAGCTCACCAATGGCTAACACTGAAGCTTTCTTT | CASSPMANTEAFF | TRBV18 | NA | NA | TRBJ1-1
TGTGCCAGCTCGCCCGGTCTGAACACTGAAGCTTTCTTT | CASSPGLNTEAFF | TRBV18 | NA | NA | TRBJ1-1
TGTGCCAGCAGCGTTGGTAATAGCGGGAGTAAGGTAGATACGCAGTATTTT | CASSVGNSGSKVDTQYF | TRBV9 | NA | TRBD2 | TRBJ2-3
TGTGCCATCAGTGAGTCCGGGAGTACTAATGAAAAACTGTTTTTT | CAISESGSTNEKLFF | TRBV10-3 | NA | NA | TRBJ1-4
TGTGCCAGCAGCTTAGCTAGAACTAGCGGGCGGAGCTCCTACGAGCAGTACTTC | CASSLARTSGRSSYEQYF | TRBV7-2 | NA | TRBD2 | TRBJ2-7
TGTGCCTGGAGTCTAGGACAGGGGAGGACTGAAGCTTTCTTT | CAWSLGQGRTEAFF | TRBV30 | once | TRBD1 | TRBJ1-1
TGTGCCAGTAGCCGACAGGGGCTTAGCAATCAGCCCCAGCATTTT | CASSRQGLSNQPQHF | TRBV19 | NA | TRBD1 | TRBJ1-5
TGCGCCAGCAATAGGCTAGCGGGACCATACAATGAGCAGTTCTTC | CASNRLAGPYNEQFF | TRBV5-1 | NA | TRBD2 | TRBJ2-1
TGTGCCAGCAGCCTCCAACCAGGTGACTACGAGCAGTACTTC | CASSLQPGDYEQYF | TRBV11-2 | few | NA | TRBJ2-7
TGTGCCAGCAGCTTGACTAGCGGGAGGGCATCTAGCACAGATACGCAGTATTTT | CASSLTSGRASSTDTQYF | TRBV7-3 | NA | TRBD2 | TRBJ2-3
TGTGCCAGTAGTATAATTGGACAGGGAAACACTGAAGCTTTCTTT | CASSIIGQGNTEAFF | TRBV19 | NA | TRBD1 | TRBJ1-1
TGTGCCAGCAGCGCGGGGCCCTCCTACGAGCAGTACTTC | CASSAGPSYEQYF | TRBV7-2 | NA | NA | TRBJ2-7
TGTGCCAGCAGCCAAGAACAGGGGAAAAAACTGTTTTTT | CASSQEQGKKLFF | TRBV14 | NA | TRBD1 | TRBJ1-4
TGTGCCAGCAGCCATAGGGCAGGGCTAGCGGGAGTGGAAGAGCAGTTCTTC | CASSHRAGLAGVEEQFF | TRBV7-3 | once | TRBD2 | TRBJ2-1
TGTGCCAGCAGCTTAGGACAGGGTTTCACTGAAGCTTTCTTT | CASSLGQGFTEAFF | TRBV7-2 | NA | TRBD1 | TRBJ1-1
TGTGCCAGCAGCTTAGGAACCGTAGGTCGGGGGAAGGGCGAGACCCAGTACTTC | CASSLGTVGRGKGETQYF | TRBV7-9 | NA | NA | TRBJ2-5
TGTGCCAGCAGTTCTCAGTCTAATCAGCCCCAGCATTTT | CASSSQSNQPQHF | TRBV6-1 | NA | NA | TRBJ1-5
TGCAGTGCTAGTCCCGCGAGCGGGGGGGCGAACACTGAAGCTTTCTTT | CSASPASGGANTEAFF | TRBV20-1 | NA | NA | TRBJ1-1
TGCGCCAGCAGCCTAGGACAGGCTACTGGAAACATTCAGTACTTC | CASSLGQATGNIQYF | TRBV4-1 | few | TRBD1 | TRBJ2-4
TGTGCCAGCAGTCCCTCCTTTTCGAGCGAGCAGTACTTC | CASSPSFSSEQYF | TRBV2 | NA | NA | TRBJ2-7
TGTGCCAGCAGCTTTGGGACCCGGGGGGATACGCAGTATTTT | CASSFGTRGDTQYF | TRBV7-2 | NA | NA | TRBJ2-3
TGTGCCAGCAGCGCCCAACAGGGGATCGGGTCACCCCTCCACTTT | CASSAQQGIGSPLHF | TRBV9 | NA | TRBD1 | TRBJ1-6
TGTGCCAGCCACCGGGACAGGGCCCCTTGGGAGCAGTACTTC | CASHRDRAPWEQYF | TRBV19 | NA | TRBD1 | TRBJ2-7
TGTGCCAGCTCGCCTCTCGGGACAGCGAATGAAAAACTGTTTTTT | CASSPLGTANEKLFF | TRBV18 | NA | TRBD1 | TRBJ1-4
TGTGCCAGTAGTAGGCAGGTGAGCTCCTACGAGCAGTACTTC | CASSRQVSSYEQYF | TRBV19 | once | NA | TRBJ2-7
TGTGCCAGCAGCTCGGGGGTATCCAAAAACATTCAGTACTTC | CASSSGVSKNIQYF | TRBV27 | NA | NA | TRBJ2-4
TGTGCCATCAGTGGACTTGAGCGGGAGAGCTCCTACAATGAGCAGTTCTTC | CAISGLERESSYNEQFF | TRBV10-3 | NA | TRBD2 | TRBJ2-1
TGTGCCAGTAGCCGCACCCAGAACCCTTACACTGAAGCTTTCTTT | CASSRTQNPYTEAFF | TRBV19 | NA | NA | TRBJ1-1
TGTGCCAGCTCACCGGTTAGGGGCCGGGTGAACACTGAAGCTTTCTTT | CASSPVRGRVNTEAFF | TRBV18 | once | NA | TRBJ1-1
TGTGCCACCAGCAGAGATCTCACAGGCACAGATACGCAGTATTTT | CATSRDLTGTDTQYF | TRBV15 | NA | NA | TRBJ2-3
TGTGCCATCTCGCCCCTGGGACTAGGGGGTGAGACCCAGTACTTC | CAISPLGLGGETQYF | TRBV10-3 | NA | TRBD2 | TRBJ2-5
TGTGCCAGTAGTGTTAAGCGGGAAGTCTACAATGAGCAGTTCTTC | CASSVKREVYNEQFF | TRBV19 | NA | TRBD2 | TRBJ2-1
TGTGCCAGCAGCCATTTGACAGGGACTAACTATGGCTACACCTTC | CASSHLTGTNYGYTF | TRBV11-2 | NA | TRBD1 | TRBJ1-2
TGCGCCAGCAGCTTGATGGACAGCTACAATCAGCCCCAGCATTTT | CASSLMDSYNQPQHF | TRBV5-1 | NA | NA | TRBJ1-5
TGTGCCAGCAGCCAAGCCTCGAACACTGAAGCTTTCTTT | CASSQASNTEAFF | TRBV3-1/TRBV3-2 | once | NA | TRBJ1-1
TGTGCCACCAGCAGAGGGCGTGGGGGGGCACCTGAAGCTTTCTTT | CATSRGRGGAPEAFF | TRBV15 | NA | NA | TRBJ1-1
TGTGCCAGCAGCCAAGATCTTCGGAATGAGCAGTTCTTC | CASSQDLRNEQFF | TRBV14 | NA | NA | TRBJ2-1
TGTGCCAGCAGCTTTGGGACAGGGGTAGGTGGCTACACCTTC | CASSFGTGVGGYTF | TRBV5-5 | NA | TRBD1 | TRBJ1-2
TGTGCCAGCTCACCGATGACTAGCGGGAAAACAGATACGCAGTATTTT | CASSPMTSGKTDTQYF | TRBV18 | NA | TRBD2 | TRBJ2-3